These 14 T cell receptor beta chains were all obtained from the same sample, sequenced in a study of human T cells and chemical hapten exposure. TCRdb called the RACE reads again in MiXCR, with one record for every CDR3 protein. Of 150,000 to 200,000 distinct CDR3 sequences listed, 25% to 35% are singletons. The time point is: patch test 3, about 24 weeks after DPC sensitization. Indicated treatment: therapeutic diphenylcyclopropenone sensitization with weekly scalp DPC. The source was whole blood, collected in connection with sensitization to the hapten diphenylcyclopropenone (DPC). The receptors derive from a woman aged 18-29 years with alopecia areata. Some clones in this sample may be carry-over from other donors' samples.

The J gene is TRBJ2-3, the V gene TRBV7-2; D is undetermined. Germline lookup yields CDR1 SGHTA and CDR2 FQGNSA. V shed 5 bases and J shed 4 bases, with 10 bases lying between them. CDR3 length: 13 amino acids. The CDR3 is CASSPGAPDTQYF. The CDR3 DNA reads as TGTGCCAGCAGCCCAGGCGCGCCAGATACGCAGTATTTT.

This chain links TRBV2 with TRBJ1-1; TRBD1 is a possible D gene (5 bases). V was shortened by 3 bases and J by 5 bases, with 10 bases between the two germline ends. The CDR3 sequence is 13 residues long. Looked up from germline, CDR1 is SNHLY and CDR2 is FYNNEI. The CDR3 sequence is CASSDGGLTEAFF. The CDR3 region has the DNA TGTGCCAGCAGTGACGGGGGGTTGACTGAAGCTTTCTTT. Based on the CDR3 plus reference TRBV2 and TRBJ1-1, the full variable domain is EPEVTQTPSHQVTQMGQEVILRCVPISNHLYFYWYRQILGQKVEFLVSFYNNEISEKSEIFDDQFSVERPDGSNFTLKIRSTKLEDSAMYFCASSDGGLTEAFFGQGTRLTVV.

This clonotype was seen a few times. The gene calls are TRBV7-9 and TRBJ2-7; the D is unclear. The CDR3 sequence is 15 residues long. V lost 2 bases and J 1 base, leaving 12 bases between the germline ends. The V gene's germline CDR1 is SEHNR and CDR2 FQNEAQ (reference sequence). The CDR3 loop is CASSLRQPASYEQYF. CDR3 DNA sequence: TGTGCCAGCAGCTTACGGCAGCCCGCGTCCTACGAGCAGTACTTC.

This clonotype was counted only a few times. This sequence joins TRBV7-2 and TRBJ1-6; D is ambiguous. Trimming left V 3 bases short and J 18 bases short, with 12 bases between. This CDR3 is built from 11 residues. CDR1 is SGHTA, CDR2 FQGNSA, per germline. CDR3 DNA sequence: TGTGCCAGCAGCTTTGGACTGCTCCCCCACTTT. It encodes CASSFGLLPHF. The full variable domain, rest sourced from reference TRBV7-2 and TRBJ1-6, is GAGVSQSPSNKVTEKGKDVELRCDPISGHTALYWYRQSLGQGLEFLIYFQGNSAPDKSGLPSDRFSAERTGGSVSTLTIQRTQQEDSAVYLCASSFGLLPHFGNGTRLTVT.

The rearrangement links TRBV20-1 to TRBJ1-2; no clear D gene. V was cut by 4 bases and J by 5 bases, with 23 bases left in between. The CDR3 totals 16 residues. Germline V gene lookup returns CDR1 DFQATT and CDR2 SNEGSKA (reference sequence). This chain's CDR3 is CSATRLPQGKSYGYTF. The CDR3 DNA follows: TGCAGTGCTACCCGACTACCTCAAGGGAAGTCGTATGGCTACACCTTC.

This clonotype has only a few counts. CDR3 in DNA: TGTGCCAGCAGTCCAATGCTAGCGGGAGTTATCCACTCTGGGGCCAACGTCCTGACTTTC. It translates to CASSPMLAGVIHSGANVLTF. The chain combines TRBV6-6 with TRBJ2-6; 10 bases line up with TRBD2. J lost 0 bases, V lost 5 bases, and 13 bases had no gene match. Germline V CDR1 and CDR2: MNHNY, SVGAGI (reference sequence). The CDR3 runs 20 residues.

This clonotype has more than one count but fewer than ten. The V and J genes are TRBV29-1 and TRBJ2-7; D is unclear. Germline V CDR1 and CDR2: SQVTM, ANQGSEA. The CDR3 totals 12 residues. The V end was cut by 7 bases, the J end by 5 bases, with 15 bases between. The CDR3 reads CSAVGDEHEQYF. The CDR3 DNA sequence: TGCAGCGCCGTTGGAGACGAGCACGAGCAGTACTTC.

Of note for this clonotype: A read error may be the cause here, since a much bigger clone is one base away. V gene TRBV10-2 combines with J gene TRBJ1-2, with 9 bases that match TRBD1. Trimming took 7 bases from V and 6 from J; bases not matched to a gene: 6. Germline-derived CDR1 and CDR2 are WSHSY and SAAADI. The CDR3 totals 13 residues. CDR3 in amino acids: CASTGRDRDGYTF. CDR3 nucleotide sequence: TGCGCCAGCACCGGGAGGGACAGGGATGGCTACACCTTC.

The rearrangement uses TRBV25-1 and TRBJ2-1; D call uncertain. Germline V gene sequence: CDR1 MGHDK, CDR2 SYGVNS. The CDR3 spans 11 residues. V was shortened by 3 bases and J by 11 bases, with 8 bases between the two germline ends. This CDR3 reads CASSDHPQQFF. Here the CDR3 DNA reads TGTGCCAGCAGTGATCACCCCCAGCAGTTCTTC.

The rearrangement uses TRBV3-1 and TRBJ1-5; D possibly corresponds to TRBD1 (6 bases). The CDR3 length is 13 residues. With 1 base removed from V and 6 bases from J, the gap between germline ends came to 7 bases. Germline-derived CDR1 and CDR2 are LGHDT and YNNKEL (reference sequence). CDR3: CASSQAQGQPQHF. For the CDR3, the DNA is TGTGCCAGCAGCCAAGCACAGGGTCAGCCCCAGCATTTT.

This sequence joins TRBV4-1 and TRBJ1-1; 7 bases fit TRBD1. This CDR3 comprises 16 residues. Per germline, CDR1 MGHRA and CDR2 YSYEKL. V shed 1 base, J shed 1 base, and the junction held 6 bases outside the gene matches. The DNA of the CDR3 is TGCGCCAGCAGCCAAGTGATTGGGACAGAGAACACTGAAGCTTTCTTT. It is translated as CASSQVIGTENTEAFF.

This clonotype was recorded a few times. The chain joins TRBV12-3 or TRBV12-4 to TRBJ2-5; D call uncertain. CDR3 length: 16 residues. V was trimmed by 2 bases and J by 1 base, leaving 14 bases between them. The CDR3 DNA sequence: TGTGCCAGCAGTTTAAGGCCCCTTCCCTCCCAAGAGACCCAGTACTTC. It is translated as CASSLRPLPSQETQYF.

This clonotype was seen more than once but under ten times. The chain employs TRBV28 and TRBJ1-2, with no clear D. From germline, CDR1 is MDHEN and CDR2 SYDVKM. The length of the CDR3 is 12 residues. V was trimmed by 7 bases and J by 8 bases, leaving 14 bases between them. This chain's CDR3 is CASTLGLGGYTF. The DNA of the CDR3 is TGTGCCAGCACCCTGGGCTTAGGGGGCTACACCTTC.

The table lists this clonotype with a few counts. J is TRBJ1-1 and V is TRBV5-1; no reliable D call. The V gene's germline CDR1 is SGHRS and CDR2 YFSETQ. Trimming removed 5 bases at V and 0 bases at J, with 8 bases between. The CDR3 sequence is 13 residues long. In DNA, the CDR3 is TGCGCCAGCAGTCAGACCTTGAACACTGAAGCTTTCTTT. Encoded protein: CASSQTLNTEAFF.